This record concerns one T cell receptor (beta chain) sequence. These data belong to a study of control samples from healthy donors and cancer patients. Produced via immunoSEQ multiplex PCR; TCRdb's table is partial and in-frame only. Among 130,000 or so clones listed, 75% to 95% were seen once. Trimming took off 0 bases at V and 3 bases at J, with 3 bases between the two ends. The CDR3 has 13 residues. Germline lookup yields CDR1 MNHEY and CDR2 SMNVEV (reference sequence). The chain joins TRBV27 to TRBJ1-5; no definite D call. The sample taken for sequencing was blood. The sequence was obtained from a middle-aged man in good health. Written as DNA, the CDR3 is TGTGCCAGCAGTTTATCATACAATCAGCCCCAGCATTTT. As protein: CASSLSYNQPQHF.